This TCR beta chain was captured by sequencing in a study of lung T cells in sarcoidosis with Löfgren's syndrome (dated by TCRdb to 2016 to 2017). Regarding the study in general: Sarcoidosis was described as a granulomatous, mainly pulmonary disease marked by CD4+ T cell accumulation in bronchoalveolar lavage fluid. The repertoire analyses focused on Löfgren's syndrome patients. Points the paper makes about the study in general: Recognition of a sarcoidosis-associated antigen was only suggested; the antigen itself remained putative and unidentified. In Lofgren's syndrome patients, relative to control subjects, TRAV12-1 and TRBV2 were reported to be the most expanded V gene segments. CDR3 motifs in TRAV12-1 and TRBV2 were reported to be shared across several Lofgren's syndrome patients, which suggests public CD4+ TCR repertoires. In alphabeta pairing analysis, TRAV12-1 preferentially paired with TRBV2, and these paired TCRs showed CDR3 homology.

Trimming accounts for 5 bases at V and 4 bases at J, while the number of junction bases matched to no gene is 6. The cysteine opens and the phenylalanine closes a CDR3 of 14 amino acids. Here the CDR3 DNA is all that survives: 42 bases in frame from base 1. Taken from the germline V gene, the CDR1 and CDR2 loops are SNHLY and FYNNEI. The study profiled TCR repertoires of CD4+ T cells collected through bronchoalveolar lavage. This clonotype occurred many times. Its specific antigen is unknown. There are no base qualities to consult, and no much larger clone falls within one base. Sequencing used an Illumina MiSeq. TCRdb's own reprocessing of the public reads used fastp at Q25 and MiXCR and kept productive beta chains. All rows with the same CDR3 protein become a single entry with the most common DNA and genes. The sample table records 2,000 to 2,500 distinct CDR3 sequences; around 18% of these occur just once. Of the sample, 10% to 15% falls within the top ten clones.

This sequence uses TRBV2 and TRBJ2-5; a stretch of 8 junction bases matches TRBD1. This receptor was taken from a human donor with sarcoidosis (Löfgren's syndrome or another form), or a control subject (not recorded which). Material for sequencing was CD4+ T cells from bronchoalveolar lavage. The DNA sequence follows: TGTGCCAGCAGTCAACAGGGGGGCCCAGAGACCCAGTACTTC. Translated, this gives CASSQQGGPETQYF.